This T cell receptor (beta chain) was profiled in a study of T-cell reconstitution after alpha-beta-depleted transplantation in children. Study observations and caveats: Several hundred expanded graft clones reportedly were the source of alpha-beta T cells about two months after transplant. Surviving recipient T cells and intrathymic progenitors accounted for some patients' high TCRbeta diversity at day 60. From newly produced T cells came most of the T-cell counts and diversity one year after transplant.

There are 17 residues in the CDR3. V gave up 4 bases and J gave up 2 bases; unmatched junction bases: 12. The germline gives CDR1 LGHNA, CDR2 YSLEER. Unique molecular identifiers were used to barcode this TCRbeta library. TCRdb re-called the PCR reads with MiXCR, one entry per CDR3 protein. The table has approximately 520,000 distinct CDR3 sequences, roughly an eighth seen once; the top ten hold around 15%. Concerning this clonotype itself: Its antigen is as yet unknown.

The source was PBMCs, mostly from graft donor cells, collected 180 days after TCRalphabeta/CD19-depleted stem cell transplant. The source of this sequence is a female patient younger than 10 who had a stem cell transplant for aplastic anemia, so the T cells may come from the graft donor. The genes are TRBV4-3 and TRBJ2-3; TRBD2 matches at 7 bases. The CDR3 coding sequence is TGCGCCAGCAGCCCTTTTGGGGGAGGGCGCATCACAGATACGCAGTATTTT. The encoded protein is CASSPFGGGRITDTQYF.